The source of this TCR beta chain is a study of regulatory T cells in long-lasting Graves disease. As for the study in general: The study enrolled newly diagnosed Graves' patients on antithyroid drugs under 3 months.

This clonotype appeared many times. Time point defined: newly diagnosed GD, antithyroid drugs for less than 3 months. Making the TCR library involved RNA that had been extracted from PBMCs. Assembly of TCR beta libraries relied on iRepertoire HTBI primers together with Arm-PCR of CDR3 regions. TCRdb re-called the multiplex PCR reads with MiXCR, one entry per CDR3 protein. The table shows 500,000 or so distinct CDR3 sequences, with about 17% occurring only once. The germline V gene has CDR1 SGDLS and CDR2 YYNGEE. The CDR3 has 12 residues. Trimming took off 4 bases at V and 7 bases at J, with 12 bases between the two ends. This sample also belongs to another study, concerning T cells in Graves' hyperthyroidism and ophthalmopathy. From that paper: The HTBI primer set was used in a first-round RT-PCR of the TCR CDR3.

The sample here was peripheral blood mononuclear cells (PBMCs), taken at new diagnosis, from a patient treated with antithyroid drugs. The chain recombines TRBV9 with TRBJ2-7; D may correspond to TRBD1 or TRBD2 (5 bases each). This clonotype was sampled from a middle-aged man with Graves disease. The CDR3 region has the DNA TGTGCCAGCAGCCCGCAGGGACGGGAGCAGTACTTC. It codes for CASSPQGREQYF.